There are many counts of the clone carrying this T cell receptor beta chain. What it recognizes is unknown. The read terminates 3 residues ahead of where the CDR3 ends, so the germline J gene completes it. Patients and controls were mostly of Caucasian heritage. Sequencing was performed with immunoSEQ multiplex PCR; in TCRdb, only in-frame clones are kept and a portion is missing. The table lists around 81,000 clones, with no singletons. Trimming cost V 3 bases and J 0 bases, with 16 bases left between them. The germline V gene has CDR1 SNHLY and CDR2 FYNNEI. There are 17 residues in the CDR3. This sample is part of a study of T cell clonality in common variable immunodeficiency. Study observations and caveats: CVID patient heterogeneity limited repertoire-clinical complication correlations. Compared with controls, CVID subjects had fewer shared TCRbeta clones. CVID subjects showed higher TCRbeta clonality than healthy controls.

Sequences were obtained from peripheral blood mononuclear cells. V gene TRBV2 combines with J gene TRBJ2-3; D is undetermined. The receptor's source is a person aged 18-70 years in good health. Partial CDR3 DNA: TGTGCCAGCAGTGAGGGTTTACTAACCCCTAGCACAGATACG. It codes for CASSEGLLTPSTDT. The full CDR3 is CASSEGLLTPSTDTQYF.